Following are 15 T cell receptor beta chains from one sample sequenced in a study of cytomegalovirus exposure and HLA in healthy donors. It was with 60 Vbeta and 13 Jbeta primers that the PCR ran. Measured with immunoSEQ multiplex PCR; TCRdb has only the in-frame clones, and not every one. The repertoire consists of tens of thousands of clones, with about 68% occurring once and the leading ten covering roughly 2.5%. Input material: PBMCs. All receptors derive from a human donor in good health.

This clone was counted once. The chain is built from TRBV19 and TRBJ1-5; no firm D call. Trimming pared 6 bases from V and 7 bases from J, leaving 16 bases between. The CDR3 runs to 14 residues. CDR1 LNHDA and CDR2 SQIVND come from the germline V gene (reference sequence). CDR3 region: CASSPAGVGQPQHF. The CDR3 region has the DNA TGTGCCAGTAGCCCGGCCGGGGTGGGGCAGCCCCAGCATTTT. Full variable domain (remainder filled in from reference TRBV19 and TRBJ1-5): DGGITQSPKYLFRKEGQNVTLSCEQNLNHDAMYWYRQDPGQGLRLIYYSQIVNDFQKGDIAEGYSVSREKKESFPLTVTSAQKNPTAFYLCASSPAGVGQPQHFGDGTRLSIL.

In this sample, this clone turned up a few times. The chain employs TRBV7-8 and TRBJ2-7; unclear D gene. CDR1 and CDR2 (germline): SGHVS, FQNEAQ. V shed 2 bases and J shed 5 bases, with 4 bases lying between them. The CDR3 consists of 11 residues. CDR3: CASSLSDEQYF. CDR3 DNA: TGTGCCAGCAGCTTATCAGACGAGCAGTACTTC.

This chain's CDR3 is CASNDRGRTNEKLFF. The DNA of the CDR3 is TGTGCCAGTAACGACAGGGGGCGAACCAATGAAAAACTGTTTTTT. The chain has TRBV19 and TRBJ1-4, with 10 bases lining up with TRBD1. The CDR3 runs 15 residues. Losses at the gene ends were 7 bases for V and 5 bases for J; bases not matched to a gene: 7. The germline V gene encodes CDR1 LNHDA and CDR2 SQIVND (reference sequence).

As concerns this clone: The CDR3 does not end in the conserved phenylalanine or tryptophan, so this is likely a read error. It is unclear where the CDR3 begins or ends on the DNA, so no DNA is shown, and the CDR3 is as TCRdb lists it. The rearrangement links TRBV10-3 to TRBJ2-7; the DNA was not used to check the table's D call, TRBD1. The V gene's germline CDR1 is ENHRY and CDR2 SYGVKD. The CDR3 spans 9 residues, counting both ends. Here the CDR3 reads CAIARTGPE.

V usage is TRBV5-6 and J usage is TRBJ2-1; no clear D. The V and J ends lost 2 bases and 5 bases respectively, with 14 bases between them. The CDR3 is made up of 15 amino acids. The germline gives CDR1 SGHDT, CDR2 YYEEEE. CDR3 region: CASSFGLYSDNEQFF. The CDR3 nucleotides are TGTGCCAGCAGCTTCGGGTTATACTCTGACAATGAGCAGTTCTTC. The full variable domain, in which reference TRBV5-6 and TRBJ2-1 provide the parts outside the CDR3, is DAGVTQSPTHLIKTRGQQVTLRCSPKSGHDTVSWYQQALGQGPQFIFQYYEEEERQRGNFPDRFSGHQFPNYSSELNVNALLLGDSALYLCASSFGLYSDNEQFFGPGTRLTVL.

CDR3 DNA: TGTGCCAGCAGCTTGTTTCAGGGGGCGGAGGGCGGCGAGACCCAGTACTTC. It is translated as CASSLFQGAEGGETQYF. The chain combines TRBV5-5 with TRBJ2-5; TRBD1 agrees at 8 bases. This CDR3 comprises 17 residues. V lost 1 base to trimming and J lost 5 bases; unmatched junction nucleotides: 13. The germline CDR1 and CDR2 sequences are SGHKS and YYEKEE (reference sequence).

The rearrangement joins TRBV4-3 to TRBJ2-7, with 8 positions matching TRBD1. V lost 2 bases to trimming and J lost 4 bases; unmatched junction nucleotides: 7. The CDR3 is 15 amino acids. Germline CDR1 and CDR2: LGHNA and YSLEER. This CDR3 is CASSQQTGDDYEQYF. The CDR3 DNA is TGCGCCAGCAGCCAACAGACAGGGGATGATTACGAGCAGTACTTC.

The chain links TRBV5-4 to TRBJ1-2; the D gene is possibly TRBD1 (6 bases). The CDR3 is 13 amino acids. The ends were cut back, 0 bases at V and 11 bases at J, with 14 bases in the middle. Germline CDR1 is SGHNT and CDR2 is YYREEE (reference sequence). This CDR3 reads CASSLDRVEFYTF. As DNA, the CDR3 is TGTGCCAGCAGCTTGGACAGGGTGGAATTTTACACCTTC.

The chain couples TRBV7-9 to TRBJ2-7; 9 bases are a match to TRBD1. Germline V CDR1 and CDR2: SEHNR, FQNEAQ (reference sequence). This CDR3 has 15 residues. The junction had 5 bases not matched to a gene; V was cut back by 5 bases and J by 0 bases. The CDR3 reads CASSPGTGNSYEQYF. DNA of the CDR3: TGTGCCAGCAGCCCGGGGACAGGGAACTCCTACGAGCAGTACTTC.

The chain employs TRBV9 and TRBJ1-1; D unclear. V was clipped by 4 bases and J by 1 base, with 8 bases between them. This CDR3 contains 13 residues. Looked up from germline, CDR1 is SGDLS and CDR2 is YYNGEE. CDR3 nucleotide sequence: TGTGCCAGCAGCTTAACCGGGAACACTGAAGCTTTCTTT. It yields the protein CASSLTGNTEAFF.

This chain uses TRBV5-1 with TRBJ1-6; D remains ambiguous. This CDR3 is 15 amino acids long. V dropped 0 bases and J dropped 4 bases, with 8 bases sitting between them. Germline V gives CDR1 SGHRS, CDR2 YFSETQ. The CDR3 DNA reads as TGCGCCAGCAGCTTGGACAGTGCTTATAATTCACCCCTCCACTTT. Its translation: CASSLDSAYNSPLHF.

The V gene is TRBV5-3, the J gene TRBJ1-5; the D gene is possibly TRBD1 (6 bases). TRBV5-3 is identified as an open reading frame with a role that is uncertain. This CDR3 has 14 amino acids. Trimming removed 2 bases at V and 3 bases at J, with 9 bases between. For the CDR3, the DNA is TGTGCCAGAAGCTTCTCAGGGGCCAATCAGCCCCAGCATTTT. It specifies CARSFSGANQPQHF.

The genes are TRBV6-5 and TRBJ1-2; 9 positions match TRBD1. Germline loops: CDR1 MNHEY, CDR2 SVGAGI. The J segment lost 4 bases and the V segment lost 6 bases, leaving 6 bases of the junction unmatched. This CDR3 is built from 14 residues. CDR3 sequence (DNA): TGTGCCAGCAGCCGAACAGGGGGCGGCTATGGCTACACCTTC. Protein: CASSRTGGGYGYTF.

The sample holds one count of this clone. This chain connects TRBV19 to TRBJ2-3; a weak D match, TRBD2 (6 bases). The CDR3 totals 15 residues. With 5 bases removed from V and 1 base from J, the gap between germline ends came to 13 bases. Germline CDR1 is LNHDA and CDR2 is SQIVND (reference sequence). The CDR3 coding sequence is TGTGCCAGTAGTCCCGGGACTTACGGCACAGATACGCAGTATTTT. It translates to CASSPGTYGTDTQYF.

The chain employs TRBV11-2 and TRBJ1-1; no clear D. Germline V gives CDR1 SGHAT, CDR2 FQNNGV. This CDR3 comprises 17 residues. Trimming removed 1 base from V and 0 bases from J, with 15 bases in between. The CDR3 spells CASSLVGVQRLNTEAFF. Here the CDR3 DNA reads TGTGCCAGCAGCTTAGTAGGAGTCCAGAGACTGAACACTGAAGCTTTCTTT.